This entry lists 29 T cell receptor beta chains sequenced from one sample in a study of OX40 agonist ivuxolimab in advanced cancers. The library was produced with the immunoSEQ multiplex PCR assay. The clones in this table, taken by TCRdb from immuneACCESS, are in-frame only. Not every clone is retained; where verified, under half of the shortfall comes from an unresolved V gene, and the cause of the rest is unknown. The sample profile shows roughly 82,000 clones; around four fifths of them were found once. The biggest ten clones account for around 0.84% of the sample. The sequenced sample was CD4+ or CD8+ T cells sorted from blood, obtained in a trial of the OX40 agonist ivuxolimab. The receptors shown here come from an adult with an advanced solid tumor such as melanoma, head and neck, liver or kidney cancer.

The chain has TRBV7-8 and TRBJ1-2; tentatively, D is TRBD1 (5 bases). From germline, CDR1 is SGHVS and CDR2 FQNEAQ. Trimming removed 4 bases at V and 1 base at J, with 10 bases between. The CDR3 totals 14 residues. In nucleotides, the CDR3 is TGTGCCAGCAGCTATCCCGACAGTAACTATGGCTACACCTTC. Protein product: CASSYPDSNYGYTF.

This chain links TRBV7-6 with TRBJ2-3; 11 positions match TRBD2. V lost 5 bases and J lost 1; bases outside the gene matches: 5. Germline CDR1 reads SGHVS; CDR2 reads FNYEAQ. CDR3 size: 16 residues. This chain's CDR3 is CASSPLAGGGTDTQYF. CDR3 sequence (DNA): TGTGCCAGCAGCCCGCTAGCGGGGGGTGGCACAGATACGCAGTATTTT.

The chain couples TRBV11-2 to TRBJ2-1; D might be TRBD1 (6 bases). The V gene's germline CDR1 is SGHAT and CDR2 FQNNGV. Trimming removed 6 bases at V and 4 bases at J, with 16 bases between. The CDR3 length is 15 residues. The DNA for the CDR3 is TGTGCCAGCAGGAATCACAGGGCCCTGTACAATGAGCAGTTCTTC. Protein sequence: CASRNHRALYNEQFF.

V and J are TRBV7-6 and TRBJ1-2; D is perhaps TRBD1 (5 bases). Germline V gene lookup returns CDR1 SGHVS and CDR2 FNYEAQ. V was cut by 1 base and J by 5 bases, with 14 bases left in between. The CDR3 has 15 amino acids. The CDR3 is CASSLGGQGIYGYTF. The DNA for the CDR3 is TGTGCCAGCAGCTTAGGAGGGCAGGGCATTTATGGCTACACCTTC.

The rearrangement links TRBV7-8 to TRBJ1-2; D remains unclear. V lost 1 base to trimming and J lost 4 bases, with 7 bases between them. Per germline, CDR1 SGHVS and CDR2 FQNEAQ. This CDR3 comprises 13 residues. The DNA of the CDR3 is TGTGCCAGCAGCTTAGGGCCGGGCTATGGCTACACCTTC. Translated: CASSLGPGYGYTF.

The chain links TRBV7-3 to TRBJ2-3; D might be TRBD1 or TRBD2, each matching 5 bases. Trimming pared 0 bases from V and 2 bases from J, leaving 24 bases between. The CDR3 length is 20 residues. Germline V gene lookup returns CDR1 SGHTA and CDR2 FQGTGA. CDR3 amino acids: CASSLTYPLPPGRDTDTQYF. CDR3 DNA sequence: TGTGCCAGCAGCTTAACGTATCCCCTTCCGCCGGGACGCGACACAGATACGCAGTATTTT.

This clone was seen only once. The J gene is TRBJ2-5, the V gene TRBV30, with unresolved D. The CDR3 covers 13 residues. Germline V CDR1 and CDR2: GTSNPN, SVGIG (reference sequence). Trimming left V 0 bases short and J 6 bases short, with 11 bases between. DNA for the CDR3: TGTGCCTGGAGTGTAAGGACCGCACAGACCCAGTACTTC. As protein: CAWSVRTAQTQYF.

The CDR3 loop reads CASSRQTSGATETQYF. The CDR3, as DNA: TGTGCCAGCAGTCGCCAGACTAGCGGGGCGACGGAGACCCAGTACTTC. The V gene is TRBV7-2, the J gene TRBJ2-5; 11 bases agree with TRBD2. Germline lookup yields CDR1 SGHTA and CDR2 FQGNSA. Losses at the gene ends were 6 bases for V and 5 bases for J; bases not matched to a gene: 11. The CDR3 has 16 residues.

This chain connects TRBV6-1 to TRBJ1-6, with 7 bases fitting TRBD1. CDR3 length: 16 residues. CDR1 is MNHNS and CDR2 is SASEGT in the germline V gene. Unmatched junction bases numbered 9, after V lost 4 bases and J lost 6 bases. The CDR3 here is CASSVSTGDTNSPLHF. For the CDR3, the DNA is TGTGCCAGCAGTGTCTCCACAGGGGACACTAATTCACCCCTCCACTTT.

The chain is built from TRBV7-9 and TRBJ1-1, with a possible D match to TRBD1 (5 bases). The V gene lost 10 bases and the J gene lost 2 bases, with 11 bases spanning the gap. This CDR3 comprises 12 residues. Germline lookup yields CDR1 SEHNR and CDR2 FQNEAQ (reference sequence). The CDR3: CATEQGNTEAFF. The DNA for the CDR3 is TGTGCCACGGAGCAGGGAAACACTGAAGCTTTCTTT.

This chain links TRBV4-2 with TRBJ1-2; D unclear. This CDR3 has 18 residues. Trimming left V 3 bases short and J 4 bases short, with 24 bases between. Per germline, CDR1 LGHNA and CDR2 YNFKEQ. Here the CDR3 DNA reads TGTGCCAGCAGCCATATCGGTAGCGGGATAGGGAACCCCTATGGCTACACCTTC. As protein: CASSHIGSGIGNPYGYTF.

The V gene is TRBV18, the J gene TRBJ1-2, with D unclear. This CDR3 comprises 12 residues. Germline values: CDR1 KGHSH, CDR2 LQKENI. V was cut by 3 bases and J by 3 bases, with 5 bases left in between. CDR3 sequence: CASSPGDYGYTF. In DNA form, the CDR3 reads TGTGCCAGCTCACCGGGTGACTATGGCTACACCTTC.

The V gene is TRBV7-2, the J gene TRBJ2-3, with 7 bases that match TRBD2. Germline V gives CDR1 SGHTA, CDR2 FQGNSA. The CDR3 length is 15 residues. After removal of 0 bases from V and 6 bases from J, the junction contained 6 bases not matched to a gene. CDR3 protein: CASSLASGRGDTQYF. In DNA, the CDR3 is TGTGCCAGCAGCTTAGCTAGCGGGCGTGGGGATACGCAGTATTTT.

The genes are TRBV19 and TRBJ2-7; TRBD1 matches at 7 bases. The CDR3 sequence is 14 residues long. Per the germline V gene, CDR1 is LNHDA and CDR2 is SQIVND (reference sequence). V lost 3 bases and J lost 3; bases outside the gene matches: 5. CDR3 DNA: TGTGCCAGTAGTATTCAGACAGGGAGCTACGAGCAGTACTTC. Its protein is CASSIQTGSYEQYF.

This clone was seen once. The chain couples TRBV7-9 to TRBJ2-7; TRBD1 or TRBD2 may be the D gene (5 bases each). Trimming took off 5 bases at V and 2 bases at J, with 16 bases between the two ends. This CDR3 has 15 amino acids. Germline V lookup: CDR1 SEHNR, CDR2 FQNEAQ (reference sequence). Written as DNA, the CDR3 is TGTGCCAGCAGCCAAGGGGTTGGGACGGCCTACGAGCAGTACTTC. Protein sequence: CASSQGVGTAYEQYF.

The rearrangement joins TRBV5-6 to TRBJ2-1, with a weak D call TRBD2 (7 bases). This CDR3 region has 15 residues. V was shortened by 0 bases and J by 7 bases, with 14 bases between the two germline ends. Germline V gene data show CDR1 as SGHDT and CDR2 as YYEEEE. The CDR3 DNA follows: TGTGCCAGCAGCTTGGCGGGGGGCTATGGGAATGAGCAGTTCTTC. It translates to CASSLAGGYGNEQFF.

The genes are TRBV5-4 and TRBJ2-7; 9 bases align to TRBD1. V shed 4 bases and J 4 bases; nucleotides not matched to a gene: 6. Looked up from germline, CDR1 is SGHNT and CDR2 is YYREEE (reference sequence). This CDR3 region has 14 residues. CDR3 residues: CASSHDRGLYEQYF. The CDR3 DNA follows: TGTGCCAGCAGCCACGACAGGGGGTTATACGAGCAGTACTTC.

This clone has a single count. The chain is built from TRBV7-6 and TRBJ2-7; D not certain. This CDR3 is built from 11 residues. Trimming stripped 4 bases from V and 5 bases from J, with 6 bases between. Germline V CDR1 and CDR2: SGHVS, FNYEAQ. CDR3 sequence: CASSSQDEQYF. The CDR3 coding sequence is TGTGCCAGCAGCTCCCAGGACGAGCAGTACTTC.

This chain uses TRBV7-2 with TRBJ2-1; TRBD2 matches 9 bases. Trimming cost V 4 bases and J 4 bases; bases outside gene matches: 14. CDR1 is SGHTA, CDR2 FQGNSA, per germline. The CDR3 length is 18 residues. For the CDR3, the DNA is TGTGCCAGCAGCTCAATTTCGACAGGCGGGGGGGTTTACAATGAGCAGTTCTTC. This codes for CASSSISTGGGVYNEQFF.

V is TRBV5-4 and J is TRBJ1-3; D perhaps matches TRBD1 (5 bases). Germline CDR1 and CDR2: SGHNT and YYREEE (reference sequence). Between the trimmed V and J ends, which lost 1 base and 0 bases, there was a span of 11 bases. The CDR3 totals 16 residues. The CDR3 DNA reads TGTGCCAGCAGCTTGTGGGACTGGAGCTCTGGAAACACCATATATTTT. It translates to CASSLWDWSSGNTIYF.

The CDR3, as DNA: TGTGCCAGCAGCTTAGAAACAGATACGCAGTATTTT. Its protein is CASSLETDTQYF. The chain employs TRBV9 and TRBJ2-3; D is uncertain. With 4 bases removed from V and 3 bases from J, the gap between germline ends came to 6 bases. CDR3 size: 12 residues. CDR1 SGDLS and CDR2 YYNGEE come from the germline V gene.

The rearrangement links TRBV5-1 to TRBJ1-1; 7 bases align to TRBD1. CDR1 and CDR2 (germline): SGHRS, YFSETQ. The CDR3 extends over 15 amino acids. The V segment lost 1 base and the J segment 5 bases; nucleotides outside the gene matches: 8. The CDR3 DNA sequence: TGCGCCAGCAGCTTGCTTCCAGGGGGAAATACTGAAGCTTTCTTT. This sequence encodes CASSLLPGGNTEAFF.

V gene TRBV7-2 combines with J gene TRBJ2-1, with D perhaps given as TRBD1 or TRBD2 (5 bases each). Trimming stripped 5 bases from V and 7 bases from J, with 18 bases between. CDR1 is SGHTA and CDR2 is FQGNSA in the germline V gene. The CDR3 totals 15 residues. CDR3 sequence: CASSVGTAYVNEQFF. CDR3 nucleotides: TGTGCCAGCAGCGTCGGGACGGCGTACGTGAATGAGCAGTTCTTC.

About this clone: Other DNA sequences in the sample encode the same CDR3. This sequence joins TRBV18 and TRBJ1-5; no reliable D call. Germline V lookup: CDR1 KGHSH, CDR2 LQKENI. The CDR3 is 14 residues long. The germline V and J ends were trimmed by 3 bases and 0 bases, with 6 bases remaining between them. The CDR3 loop reads CASSPVNSNQPQHF. The CDR3 DNA reads TGTGCCAGCTCACCTGTTAATAGCAATCAGCCCCAGCATTTT.

This chain links TRBV18 with TRBJ2-6; no firm D call. The CDR3 has 18 amino acids. The V and J ends lost 0 bases and 2 bases respectively, with 14 bases between them. From germline, CDR1 is KGHSH and CDR2 LQKENI. CDR3 sequence (DNA): TGTGCCAGCTCACCACCGGAAGGCAGGAGACCTGGGGCCAACGTCCTGACTTTC. Amino acid sequence: CASSPPEGRRPGANVLTF.

The chain carries TRBV5-1 and TRBJ2-5; D call uncertain. The CDR3 loop spans 12 amino acids. CDR1 is SGHRS, CDR2 YFSETQ, per germline. Between the trimmed V and J ends, which lost 1 base and 1 base, there was a span of 2 bases. For the CDR3, the DNA is TGCGCCAGCAGCTTGACCCAAGAGACCCAGTACTTC. It codes for CASSLTQETQYF.

J is TRBJ1-6 and V is TRBV7-2, with D tentatively TRBD1 (5 bases). The CDR3 runs 18 residues. Germline-derived CDR1 and CDR2 are SGHTA and FQGNSA. V was clipped by 7 bases and J by 0 bases, with 19 bases between them. CDR3 loop: CASTGGTASSSYNSPLHF. CDR3 in DNA: TGTGCCAGCACCGGTGGGACGGCATCAAGCTCCTATAATTCACCCCTCCACTTT.

The gene calls are TRBV19 and TRBJ2-2, with TRBD1 identical over 8 bases. Trimming removed 6 bases from V and 3 bases from J; junction bases left unmatched: 3. The CDR3 loop spans 14 amino acids. Germline V gives CDR1 LNHDA, CDR2 SQIVND (reference sequence). This chain's CDR3 is CASSRGPDTGELFF. In DNA form, the CDR3 reads TGTGCCAGTAGCAGGGGGCCAGACACCGGGGAGCTGTTTTTT.

The chain is built from TRBV5-5 and TRBJ1-6; D gene uncertain. The CDR3 loop spans 16 amino acids. Germline V gene sequence: CDR1 SGHKS, CDR2 YYEKEE (reference sequence). Trimming took off 4 bases at V and 7 bases at J, with 18 bases between the two ends. The CDR3 DNA is TGTGCCAGCAGCCGCCAAAGTGGTATCCTAAATTCACCCCTCCACTTT. Protein product: CASSRQSGILNSPLHF.